The clone carrying this T cell receptor beta chain was detected only a few times. As yet, its antigen is unknown. TCRdb fed the reads into MiXCR, producing one record per CDR3 protein. The sample shows 490,000 or so distinct CDR3 sequences, approximately 10% of them seen only once. Trimming took off 3 bases at V and 2 bases at J, with 8 bases between the two ends. The CDR3 covers 14 residues. The V gene's germline CDR1 is SGHRS and CDR2 YFSETQ. The sample comes from a study of T cell repertoires in cytomegalovirus infection. Study-level information: Indications of both CMV infection and matching HLA type were provided by public TCR beta signatures.

General study findings and limits: The ex vivo response was dominated by HLA-C-restricted CMV-specific TCR beta clonotypes. Using cumulative public TCR beta family frequency, the authors identified those who carried CMV together with the relevant HLA.

This clonotype was sampled from a human donor in good health (CMV status not recorded). Some clones in this sample may be carry-over from other donors' samples. The material sequenced was PBMCs. The rearrangement uses TRBV5-1 and TRBJ1-4, with D perhaps TRBD1 (5 bases). The CDR3 reads CASSSTETNEKLFF. The CDR3 DNA follows: TGCGCCAGCAGCTCGACAGAGACTAATGAAAAACTGTTTTTT. The complete variable domain, with remaining parts taken from reference TRBV5-1 and TRBJ1-4, reads KAGVTQTPRYLIKTRGQQVTLSCSPISGHRSVSWYQQTPGQGLQFLFEYFSETQRNKGNFPGRFSGRQFSNSRSEMNVSTLELGDSALYLCASSSTETNEKLFFGSGTQLSVL.